What follows are 25 T cell receptor beta chains derived from one specimen sequenced in a study of blood T cell repertoires in COVID-19. Repertoires were generated with immunoSEQ multiplex PCR, while TCRdb's copy carries only in-frame clones and drops some. Of fewer than 80,000 clones in the sample, roughly 88% were seen once. Source material: peripheral blood. The source of these receptors is a man aged 25-45 years with acute or convalescent COVID-19.

The rearrangement joins TRBV10-3 to TRBJ1-1; D is possibly TRBD1 (6 bases). The V end was cut by 7 bases, the J end by 2 bases, with 11 bases between. The CDR3 is made up of 13 amino acids. Germline V gene data show CDR1 as ENHRY and CDR2 as SYGVKD. The CDR3: CAIMRTANTEAFF. The CDR3 region has the DNA TGTGCCATCATGAGGACAGCTAACACTGAAGCTTTCTTT.

By proportion, this clone is medium-sized. The chain employs TRBV9 and TRBJ1-2, with D tentatively TRBD1 (6 bases). Germline-derived CDR1 and CDR2 are SGDLS and YYNGEE. This CDR3 has 13 amino acids. Trimming took 3 bases from V and 5 from J, leaving 11 bases between them. The CDR3 is CASSAGQIYGYTF. CDR3 bases: TGTGCCAGCAGCGCCGGACAGATTTATGGCTACACCTTC.

V is TRBV25-1 and J is TRBJ1-6; no clear D. The CDR3 runs 12 residues. Germline V gene data show CDR1 as MGHDK and CDR2 as SYGVNS. The V and J ends lost 7 bases and 4 bases respectively, with 5 bases between them. The CDR3 loop is CASTHYNSPLHF. CDR3 sequence (DNA): TGTGCCAGCACACATTATAATTCACCCCTCCACTTT.

V is TRBV19 and J is TRBJ1-5; 9 nucleotides align to TRBD1. The length of the CDR3 is 15 residues. Germline loops: CDR1 LNHDA, CDR2 SQIVND (reference sequence). Trimming took 10 bases from V and 3 from J; bases not matched to a gene: 10. The CDR3 sequence is CATKPGQGPNQPQHF. CDR3 DNA: TGTGCCACGAAACCGGGACAGGGCCCCAATCAGCCCCAGCATTTT.

V gene TRBV10-1 combines with J gene TRBJ2-1; no firm D call. The germline V gene has CDR1 WNHNN and CDR2 SYGVQD (reference sequence). V shed 10 bases and J shed 0 bases, with 10 bases lying between them. The CDR3 contains 13 residues. This CDR3 is CATSSDSYNEQFF. CDR3 coding DNA: TGCGCCACCTCGTCAGACTCCTACAATGAGCAGTTCTTC.

Written as DNA, the CDR3 is TGTGCCAGCAGCCAAGGGGGCGGAGAGACCCAGTACTTC. Protein: CASSQGGGETQYF. V gene TRBV3-1 (or the pseudogene TRBV3-2) combines with J gene TRBJ2-5; a possible D gene is TRBD1 (5 bases). The CDR3 has 13 amino acids. CDR1 and CDR2 (germline): LGHDT, YNNKEL (reference sequence). Trimming shortened V by 1 base and J by 4 bases, and 7 bases separated the two germline ends.

V and J are TRBV18 and TRBJ1-3, with D perhaps matching TRBD1 (5 bases). The germline gives CDR1 KGHSH, CDR2 LQKENI. CDR3 length equals 14 residues. V lost 1 base and J lost 4, with 8 bases in between. The DNA of the CDR3 is TGTGCCAGCTCACCACAAGGGGAAGGAAACACCATATATTTT. Amino acid sequence: CASSPQGEGNTIYF.

The rearrangement joins TRBV19 to TRBJ1-1, with D maybe TRBD1 (6 bases). Looked up from germline, CDR1 is LNHDA and CDR2 is SQIVND (reference sequence). V lost 5 bases and J 1 base, leaving 11 bases between the germline ends. CDR3 length: 14 amino acids. The CDR3 DNA follows: TGTGCCAGTAGTGGGGACATCGCGAACACTGAAGCTTTCTTT. This encodes CASSGDIANTEAFF.

The V call is TRBV6-6, the J call TRBJ1-3; 7 bases match TRBD1. Germline loops: CDR1 MNHNY, CDR2 SVGAGI (reference sequence). CDR3 length: 15 residues. J lost 0 bases, V lost 3 bases, and 2 bases had no gene match. CDR3 nucleotide sequence: TGTGCCAGCAGTTATTCAGGGGGCTCTGGAAACACCATATATTTT. Its translation is CASSYSGGSGNTIYF.

The CDR3 loop reads CASNGQGHMDTQYF. CDR3 nucleotide sequence: TGCGCCAGCAACGGACAGGGCCACATGGATACGCAGTATTTT. The chain uses TRBV10-2 and TRBJ2-3, with 8 bases aligning to TRBD1. The junction had 9 bases not matched to a gene; V was cut back by 7 bases and J by 6 bases. Germline CDR1 is WSHSY and CDR2 is SAAADI. CDR3 size: 14 residues.

The genes are TRBV29-1 and TRBJ1-1; D perhaps matches TRBD1 (5 bases). The CDR3 runs 15 residues. Trimming shortened V by 3 bases and J by 7 bases, and 21 bases separated the two germline ends. Germline loops: CDR1 SQVTM, CDR2 ANQGSEA. CDR3 sequence (DNA): TGCAGCGTTGAGGGGGGAGGCGGGTTAGTGGTTGAAGCTTTCTTT. Its translation is CSVEGGGGLVVEAFF.

V is TRBV18 and J is TRBJ1-4, with 8 bases matching TRBD1. Germline V lookup: CDR1 KGHSH, CDR2 LQKENI. The CDR3 is 16 residues long. The junction had 7 bases not matched to a gene; V was cut back by 3 bases and J by 4 bases. The CDR3 DNA sequence: TGTGCCAGCTCACCCTTTCCGGACAGGGTTAATGAAAAACTGTTTTTT. The encoded protein is CASSPFPDRVNEKLFF.

The CDR3 nucleotides read TGTGCCAGCAGCCCGCAGGGGAATGGTAACTATGGCTACACCTTC. Its protein is CASSPQGNGNYGYTF. The chain recombines TRBV3-1 (or the pseudogene TRBV3-2) with TRBJ1-2; weak D call: TRBD1 (6 bases). The germline V gene encodes CDR1 LGHDT and CDR2 YNNKEL (reference sequence). CDR3 length: 15 amino acids. V was pared by 4 bases and J by 1 base, with 13 bases between.

This sequence joins TRBV19 and TRBJ2-1; D may be TRBD2 (6 bases). The length of the CDR3 is 15 residues. Germline lookup yields CDR1 LNHDA and CDR2 SQIVND (reference sequence). Trimming cost V 5 bases and J 11 bases, with 22 bases left between them. The CDR3 region is CASSPPGLPRIKQFF. The CDR3 coding sequence is TGTGCCAGTAGTCCCCCGGGACTGCCTAGGATTAAGCAGTTCTTC.

V and J are TRBV12-3 or TRBV12-4 and TRBJ1-2; D possibly corresponds to TRBD1 (5 bases). V lost 4 bases, J lost 7 bases, and 13 bases lay in between. CDR3 length equals 13 residues. CDR3 residues: CASSSGWGGGYTF. CDR3 nucleotides: TGTGCCAGCAGTTCAGGCTGGGGGGGTGGCTACACCTTC.

CDR3 bases: TGCGCCAGCAGTGGTCCCGGGACAGGAAACACCGGGGAGCTGTTTTTT. Translation gives CASSGPGTGNTGELFF. The rearrangement joins TRBV10-1 to TRBJ2-2; 8 bases are shared with TRBD1. There are 16 residues in the CDR3. V lost 4 bases, J lost 2 bases, and 6 bases stayed unmatched. The germline V gene encodes CDR1 WNHNN and CDR2 SYGVQD (reference sequence).

The chain has TRBV3-1 (or the pseudogene TRBV3-2) and TRBJ1-2; 7 nucleotides match TRBD1. The CDR3 is 15 amino acids. With V trimmed by 4 bases and J by 8 bases, 13 bases remained unmatched. Germline V gives CDR1 LGHDT, CDR2 YNNKEL (reference sequence). The CDR3, as DNA: TGTGCCAGCAGCCCACTGGACAGGTCGGATAGAGGCTACACCTTC. It encodes CASSPLDRSDRGYTF.

Only one count was recorded for this clone. The chain employs TRBV5-1 and TRBJ1-1; maybe TRBD1 (5 bases). Germline lookup yields CDR1 SGHRS and CDR2 YFSETQ. Between the trimmed V and J ends, which lost 0 bases and 5 bases, there was a span of 5 bases. This CDR3 is built from 12 residues. CDR3 region: CASSLGQTEAFF. Written as DNA, the CDR3 is TGCGCCAGCAGCTTGGGACAGACTGAAGCTTTCTTT. Supplemented by reference TRBV5-1 and TRBJ1-1, the full variable domain reads KAGVTQTPRYLIKTRGQQVTLSCSPISGHRSVSWYQQTPGQGLQFLFEYFSETQRNKGNFPGRFSGRQFSNSRSEMNVSTLELGDSALYLCASSLGQTEAFFGQGTRLTVV.

The count of this clone is one. The V call is TRBV6-1, the J call TRBJ2-7, with D maybe TRBD2 (6 bases). CDR1 and CDR2 from the germline V gene are MNHNS and SASEGT. V was trimmed by 1 base and J by 5 bases, leaving 9 bases between them. The length of the CDR3 is 13 residues. The CDR3 DNA follows: TGTGCCAGCAGTGAAGAGCGGGTGGACGAGCAGTACGTC. Its translation is CASSEERVDEQYV.

The chain couples TRBV6-5 to TRBJ2-7; 14 bases agree with TRBD2. The CDR3 is 16 residues long. The germline V gene encodes CDR1 MNHEY and CDR2 SVGAGI. Losses at the gene ends were 0 bases for V and 11 bases for J; bases not matched to a gene: 9. The CDR3 DNA reads TGTGCCAGCAGTTACTCGATAGGGACTAGCGGGAGTAGGAAGTACTTC. Encoded protein: CASSYSIGTSGSRKYF.

This chain's CDR3 is CASSLGPGIEAFF. CDR3 DNA: TGCGCCAGCAGCTTGGGACCAGGGATTGAAGCTTTCTTT. The chain is built from TRBV5-1 and TRBJ1-1, with a tentative D call TRBD1 (5 bases). Germline CDR1 reads SGHRS; CDR2 reads YFSETQ. V was pared by 0 bases and J by 7 bases, with 10 bases between. This CDR3 is 13 amino acids long.

The gene calls are TRBV5-1 and TRBJ2-2, with 8 bases identical to TRBD2. CDR1 SGHRS and CDR2 YFSETQ come from the germline V gene. After removal of 3 bases from V and 1 base from J, the junction contained 2 bases not matched to a gene. The CDR3 has 15 residues. CDR3 residues: CASSSTSVNTGELFF. CDR3 nucleotide sequence: TGCGCCAGCAGCTCGACTAGCGTGAACACCGGGGAGCTGTTTTTT.

The J gene is TRBJ1-3, the V gene TRBV3-1 (or the pseudogene TRBV3-2); no clear D gene. The CDR3 is 14 amino acids. Germline CDR1 reads LGHDT; CDR2 reads YNNKEL (reference sequence). The germline V and J ends were trimmed by 3 bases and 4 bases, with 10 bases remaining between them. The CDR3 nucleotides read TGTGCCAGCAGCCAGGCAGGAACGGGAAACACCATATATTTT. It specifies CASSQAGTGNTIYF.

This clone came up once. CDR3 nucleotides: TGTGCCAGCAGCTCGAGGAGCGGCGATACGCAGTATTTT. It encodes CASSSRSGDTQYF. The V gene is TRBV5-6, the J gene TRBJ2-3, with D perhaps matching TRBD2 (5 bases). V was shortened by 3 bases and J by 6 bases, with 11 bases between the two germline ends. The CDR3 has 13 residues. CDR1 and CDR2 from the germline V gene are SGHDT and YYEEEE.

This chain uses TRBV5-1 with TRBJ1-2; TRBD1 matches at 10 bases. Germline CDR1 SGHRS, CDR2 YFSETQ. The length of the CDR3 is 15 residues. The V gene end was trimmed by 0 bases and the J gene end by 8 bases; junction bases not matched to a gene: 7. CDR3 coding DNA: TGCGCCAGCAGCTTGGGCCGGGACAGGGGCGTGGGCTACACCTTC. Its protein product is CASSLGRDRGVGYTF.